The 3 T cell receptor beta chains below were found in one sample sequenced in a study of shared clonotypes between healthy human individuals. CD45RO-negative, CCR7-positively selected cells formed the naive CD8 fraction, excluding terminally differentiated effector memory CD45RA+ cells. Assay: immunoSEQ multiplex PCR; the TCRdb copy retains only in-frame clones and omits some. The sample carries roughly 850,000 clones, roughly 96% recorded once. Sequencing was done on a sample of naive CD8+ T cells sorted from blood. Every receptor here comes from a man aged 25-45 years in good health.

The genes are TRBV7-8 and TRBJ2-1; D is possibly TRBD1 (6 bases). The CDR3 totals 16 residues. Trimming removed 1 base at V and 0 bases at J, with 10 bases between. The germline V gene has CDR1 SGHVS and CDR2 FQNEAQ. The CDR3 DNA sequence: TGTGCCAGCAGCTTAGTAGGGGGAAGCTCCTACAATGAGCAGTTCTTC. This gives the protein CASSLVGGSSYNEQFF.

This chain joins TRBV2 and TRBJ1-1; D ambiguous. V was clipped by 6 bases and J by 1 base, with 6 bases between them. The CDR3 contains 12 residues. CDR1 and CDR2 (germline): SNHLY, FYNNEI. The CDR3 bases are TGTGCCAGCAGACAGACGAACACTGAAGCTTTCTTT. This sequence encodes CASRQTNTEAFF.

This rearrangement joins TRBV19 to TRBJ2-1, with D unresolved. V was trimmed by 5 bases and J by 3 bases, leaving 8 bases between them. CDR3 size: 13 residues. CDR1 is LNHDA, CDR2 SQIVND, per germline (reference sequence). CDR3 loop: CASSYGFYNEQFF. DNA of the CDR3: TGTGCCAGTAGTTATGGATTCTACAATGAGCAGTTCTTC.